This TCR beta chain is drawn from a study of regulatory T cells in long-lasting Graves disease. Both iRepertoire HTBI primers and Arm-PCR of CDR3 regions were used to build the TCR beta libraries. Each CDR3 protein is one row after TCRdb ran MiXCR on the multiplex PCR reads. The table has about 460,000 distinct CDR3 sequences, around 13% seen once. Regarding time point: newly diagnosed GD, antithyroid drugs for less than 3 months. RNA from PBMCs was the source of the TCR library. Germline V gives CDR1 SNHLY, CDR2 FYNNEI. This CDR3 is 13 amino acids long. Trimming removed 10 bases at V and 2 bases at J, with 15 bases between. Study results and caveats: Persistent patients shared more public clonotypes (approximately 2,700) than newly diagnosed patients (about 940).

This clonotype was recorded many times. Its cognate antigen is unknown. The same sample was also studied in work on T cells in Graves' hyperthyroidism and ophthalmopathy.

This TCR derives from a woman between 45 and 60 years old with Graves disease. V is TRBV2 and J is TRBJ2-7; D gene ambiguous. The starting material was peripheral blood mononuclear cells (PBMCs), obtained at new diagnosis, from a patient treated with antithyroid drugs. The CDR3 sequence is CATHQSNPYEQYF. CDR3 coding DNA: TGTGCCACGCATCAAAGTAACCCCTACGAGCAGTACTTC.